The entry that follows covers one T cell receptor (beta chain) sequence. This table comes from immunoSEQ multiplex PCR, and its TCRdb copy is limited to in-frame clones, with some not included. The sample includes over 200,000 clones, about 85% of them seen just once. The data derive from a study of blood T cell repertoires in COVID-19. Across the study: The cDNA or gDNA used as material had been derived from T cells, B-cell-depleted T cells, or PBMCs.

Trimming shortened V by 6 bases and J by 8 bases, and 16 bases separated the two germline ends. This CDR3 comprises 12 residues. From germline, CDR1 is GTSNPN and CDR2 SVGIG (reference sequence). The specimen was peripheral blood. The receptor comes from a man in his sixties who had recovered from COVID-19. The chain joins TRBV30 to TRBJ1-2; D is undetermined. CDR3 amino acids: CACLGRVEGYTF. CDR3 DNA sequence: TGTGCCTGCCTAGGGAGGGTTGAGGGCTACACCTTC.